Each of the 12 T cell receptor beta chains below was sequenced from the same sample in a study of shared clonotypes between healthy human individuals. Measured with immunoSEQ multiplex PCR; TCRdb has only the in-frame clones, and not every one. The sample shows 2,500,000 or so clones, around 94% of them seen only once. The sequenced sample consisted of naive CD4+ T cells sorted from blood. Subset meaning: CD45RA+ positively selected. All receptors come from a man aged 18 to 29 in good health.

V usage is TRBV14 and J usage is TRBJ2-5, with 11 bases lining up with TRBD1. The V and J ends lost 3 bases and 5 bases, in that order; junction bases with no gene match: 8. The CDR3 contains 16 residues. Per the germline V gene, CDR1 is SGHDN and CDR2 is FVKESK. The CDR3 loop is CASSHQRTGGLETQYF. CDR3 sequence (DNA): TGTGCCAGCAGCCACCAGAGGACAGGGGGCCTGGAGACCCAGTACTTC.

This CDR3 reads CASSDTGSASTDTQYF. DNA of the CDR3: TGCGCCAGCAGCGACACAGGGTCCGCCAGCACAGATACGCAGTATTTT. The chain combines TRBV5-1 with TRBJ2-3; TRBD1 is a possible D gene (6 bases). Germline V gives CDR1 SGHRS, CDR2 YFSETQ. Trimming stripped 4 bases from V and 0 bases from J, with 15 bases between. There are 16 residues in the CDR3. The full variable domain, in which reference TRBV5-1 and TRBJ2-3 provide the parts outside the CDR3, is KAGVTQTPRYLIKTRGQQVTLSCSPISGHRSVSWYQQTPGQGLQFLFEYFSETQRNKGNFPGRFSGRQFSNSRSEMNVSTLELGDSALYLCASSDTGSASTDTQYFGPGTRLTVL.

V gene TRBV5-1 combines with J gene TRBJ2-2; D is unclear. V lost 0 bases to trimming and J lost 4 bases, with 10 bases between them. This CDR3 comprises 15 residues. The germline CDR1 and CDR2 sequences are SGHRS and YFSETQ. The CDR3 region is CASSLGRSTTGELFF. In DNA, the CDR3 is TGCGCCAGCAGCTTGGGTCGGTCAACCACCGGGGAGCTGTTTTTT.

V gene TRBV30 combines with J gene TRBJ1-2, with TRBD1 as a possible D gene (5 bases). The germline CDR1 and CDR2 sequences are GTSNPN and SVGIG (reference sequence). With 4 bases removed from V and 8 bases from J, the gap between germline ends came to 14 bases. There are 12 residues in the CDR3. The CDR3 loop is CAWNQGLGGYTF. DNA for the CDR3: TGTGCCTGGAACCAGGGCCTAGGAGGCTACACCTTC.

The gene calls are TRBV7-9 and TRBJ2-1; D is possibly TRBD2 (6 bases). The CDR3 covers 15 residues. Per the germline V gene, CDR1 is SEHNR and CDR2 is FQNEAQ (reference sequence). Deletions cut 0 bases from V and 4 bases from J, with 10 bases between. The CDR3 DNA follows: TGTGCCAGCAGCTTAGCCCGGACTACTTACAATGAGCAGTTCTTC. Its translation: CASSLARTTYNEQFF.

The CDR3: CASSGWGRREGVNNEQFF. CDR3 DNA sequence: TGTGCCAGCAGCGGCTGGGGGCGGCGGGAGGGGGTTAACAATGAGCAGTTCTTC. The chain recombines TRBV7-9 with TRBJ2-1; 9 bases fit TRBD2. This CDR3 spans 18 amino acids. Germline V gene sequence: CDR1 SEHNR, CDR2 FQNEAQ (reference sequence). The trim removed 5 bases at V and 5 bases at J, leaving 16 bases unmatched.

The chain recombines TRBV19 with TRBJ1-5, with TRBD1 matching 7 bases. After removal of 5 bases from V and 2 bases from J, the junction contained 9 bases not matched to a gene. Germline lookup yields CDR1 LNHDA and CDR2 SQIVND (reference sequence). The CDR3 has 16 amino acids. This CDR3 reads CASSGRTGRGNQPQHF. CDR3 DNA: TGTGCCAGTAGTGGCCGGACAGGCCGGGGCAATCAGCCCCAGCATTTT.

The chain links TRBV10-2 to TRBJ1-1; 7 bases are a match to TRBD1. CDR3 length: 15 residues. Losses at the gene ends were 7 bases for V and 3 bases for J; bases not matched to a gene: 11. From germline, CDR1 is WSHSY and CDR2 SAAADI. The CDR3 DNA follows: TGCGCCAGCAAACGCCTGGCGCAGGGGGACACTGAAGCTTTCTTT. Its translation: CASKRLAQGDTEAFF.

The chain is built from TRBV15 and TRBJ2-1; 12 bases agree with TRBD2. V shed 8 bases and J 4 bases; nucleotides not matched to a gene: 15. The length of the CDR3 is 18 residues. Per germline, CDR1 LNHNV and CDR2 YYDKDF (reference sequence). The CDR3 here is CATATGASGGAKYNEQFF. The CDR3 bases are TGTGCCACCGCTACGGGGGCTAGCGGGGGGGCCAAGTACAATGAGCAGTTCTTC.

The sample holds one count of this clone. This chain links TRBV5-8 with TRBJ2-2, with 7 nucleotides matching TRBD1. The V and J ends lost 2 bases and 2 bases, in that order; junction bases with no gene match: 3. Germline V lookup: CDR1 SGHTS, CDR2 YDEGEE. This CDR3 contains 15 residues. The CDR3 protein is CASSLRGLNTGELFF. CDR3 nucleotides: TGTGCCAGCAGCTTAAGGGGGCTTAACACCGGGGAGCTGTTTTTT.

As to this clone: A much bigger clone sits one base away, suggesting this may be a read error. Within the sample, other DNA sequences also encode this same CDR3. The V gene is TRBV5-1, the J gene TRBJ1-5; D uncertain. The CDR3 is 13 residues long. Between the trimmed V and J ends, which lost 0 bases and 1 base, there was a span of 2 bases. The germline V gene has CDR1 SGHRS and CDR2 YFSETQ. The CDR3, as DNA: TGCGCCAGCAGCTTGGAGAGCAATCAGCCCCAGCATTTT. It encodes CASSLESNQPQHF.

Remarks on this clone: This CDR3 is also generated by other DNA sequences in the sample. The chain links TRBV27 to TRBJ2-7; 7 bases fit TRBD1. CDR1 and CDR2 from the germline V gene are MNHEY and SMNVEV (reference sequence). The CDR3 contains 13 residues. V lost 2 bases to trimming and J lost 4 bases; unmatched junction nucleotides: 2. DNA of the CDR3: TGTGCCAGCAGTTTACAGGGGGATTACGAGCAGTACTTC. It specifies CASSLQGDYEQYF.